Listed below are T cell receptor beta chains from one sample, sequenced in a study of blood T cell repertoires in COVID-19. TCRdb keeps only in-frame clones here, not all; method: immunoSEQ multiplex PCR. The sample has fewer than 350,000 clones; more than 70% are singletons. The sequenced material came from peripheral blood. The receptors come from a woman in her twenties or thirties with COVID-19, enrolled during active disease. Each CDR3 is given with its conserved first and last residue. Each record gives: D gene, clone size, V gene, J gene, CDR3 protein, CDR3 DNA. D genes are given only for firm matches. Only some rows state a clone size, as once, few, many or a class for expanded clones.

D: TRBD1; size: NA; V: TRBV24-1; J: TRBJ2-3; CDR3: CATSDMPGQGPDTQYF; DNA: TGTGCCACCAGTGACATGCCGGGACAGGGCCCCGATACGCAGTATTTT
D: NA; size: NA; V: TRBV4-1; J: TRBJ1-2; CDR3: CASSPSWTQLNYGYTF; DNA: TGCGCCAGCAGTCCCTCCTGGACACAACTCAACTATGGCTACACCTTC
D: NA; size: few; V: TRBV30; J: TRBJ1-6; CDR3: CAWNDPGRGTLHF; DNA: TGTGCCTGGAATGACCCAGGGAGGGGAACCCTCCACTTT
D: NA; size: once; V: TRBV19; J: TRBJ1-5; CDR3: CASSHHSGQPQHF; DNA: TGTGCCAGTAGTCACCATTCAGGTCAGCCCCAGCATTTT
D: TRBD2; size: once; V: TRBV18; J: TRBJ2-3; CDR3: CASSPEGLASPDTQYF; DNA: TGTGCCAGCTCACCAGAAGGACTAGCCTCTCCCGATACGCAGTATTTT
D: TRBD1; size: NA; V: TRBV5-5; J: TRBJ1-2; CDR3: CASSLVGQGFNGYTF; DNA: TGTGCCAGCAGCTTGGTCGGACAGGGGTTCAATGGCTACACCTTC
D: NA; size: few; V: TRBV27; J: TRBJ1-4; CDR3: CASKPTEFNEKLFF; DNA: TGTGCCAGCAAACCAACAGAGTTTAATGAAAAACTGTTTTTT
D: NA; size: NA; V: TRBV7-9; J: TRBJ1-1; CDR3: CASSFDRLNTEAFF; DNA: TGTGCCAGCAGCTTCGACAGACTGAACACTGAAGCTTTCTTT
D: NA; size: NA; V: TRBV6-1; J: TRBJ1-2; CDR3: CASSELSYPHGSGYTF; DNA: TGTGCCAGCAGTGAACTGTCCTACCCTCATGGTTCTGGCTACACCTTC
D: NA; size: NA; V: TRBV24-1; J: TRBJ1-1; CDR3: CATGAGENTEAFF; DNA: TGTGCCACCGGGGCGGGAGAGAACACTGAAGCTTTCTTT
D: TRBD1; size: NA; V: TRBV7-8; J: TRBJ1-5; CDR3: CASSSEGQPNQPQHF; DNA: TGTGCCAGCAGTTCAGAGGGACAGCCTAATCAGCCCCAGCATTTT
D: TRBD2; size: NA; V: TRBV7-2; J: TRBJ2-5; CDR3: CASSPGLVKYF; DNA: TGTGCCAGCAGCCCGGGACTAGTGAAGTACTTC
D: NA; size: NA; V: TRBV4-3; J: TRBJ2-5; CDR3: CASSQGWVGEETQYF; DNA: TGCGCCAGCAGCCAAGGCTGGGTTGGAGAAGAGACCCAGTACTTC
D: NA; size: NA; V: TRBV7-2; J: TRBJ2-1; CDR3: CASSLDYVPGNEQFF; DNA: TGTGCCAGCAGCTTAGATTACGTTCCGGGCAATGAGCAGTTCTTC
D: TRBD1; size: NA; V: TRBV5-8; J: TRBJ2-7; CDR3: CASSPGTGGFSSYEQYF; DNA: TGTGCCAGCAGCCCAGGGACAGGGGGCTTTAGCTCCTACGAGCAGTACTTC
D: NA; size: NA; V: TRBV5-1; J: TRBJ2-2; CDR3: CASSFSGRTGELFF; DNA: TGCGCCAGCAGCTTTTCAGGGCGCACCGGGGAGCTGTTTTTT
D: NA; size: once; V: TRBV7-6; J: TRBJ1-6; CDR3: CASSPDIGGGSPLHF; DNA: TGTGCCAGCAGCCCGGACATTGGTGGTGGTTCACCCCTCCACTTT
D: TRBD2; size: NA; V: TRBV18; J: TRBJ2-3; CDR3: CASSIGTSLDTQYF; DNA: TGTGCCAGCTCAATAGGGACTAGCCTAGATACGCAGTATTTT
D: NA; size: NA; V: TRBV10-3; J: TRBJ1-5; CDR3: CAISESGGNQPQHF; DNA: TGTGCCATCAGTGAGTCAGGAGGCAATCAGCCCCAGCATTTT
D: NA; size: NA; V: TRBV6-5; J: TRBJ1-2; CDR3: CASWRDPEGYGYTF; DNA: TGTGCCAGCTGGCGCGACCCAGAGGGCTATGGCTACACCTTC
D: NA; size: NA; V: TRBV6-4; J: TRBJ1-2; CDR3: CASSPGDTYGYTF; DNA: TGTGCCAGCAGCCCCGGTGACACCTATGGCTACACCTTC
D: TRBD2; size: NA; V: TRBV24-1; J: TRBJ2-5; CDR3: CATSDWKRGGQETQYF; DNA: TGTGCCACCAGTGATTGGAAGCGGGGGGGCCAAGAGACCCAGTACTTC
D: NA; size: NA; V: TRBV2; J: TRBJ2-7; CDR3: CASSALLQGEQYF; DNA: TGTGCCAGCAGCGCCCTACTTCAGGGCGAGCAGTACTTC
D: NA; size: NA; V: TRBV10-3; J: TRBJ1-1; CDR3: CAISDAGIMNTEAFF; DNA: TGTGCCATCAGTGACGCCGGGATCATGAACACTGAAGCTTTCTTT
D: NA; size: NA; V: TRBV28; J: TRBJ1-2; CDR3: CASRVGGPYGYTF; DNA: TGTGCCAGCAGGGTAGGAGGGCCGTATGGCTACACCTTC
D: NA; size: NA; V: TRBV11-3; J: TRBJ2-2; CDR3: CASSLAGNTGELFF; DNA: TGTGCCAGCAGCTTAGCAGGGAACACCGGGGAGCTGTTTTTT
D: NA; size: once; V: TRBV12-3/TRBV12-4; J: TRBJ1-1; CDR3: CASSKVGLSAFF; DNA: TGTGCCAGCAGCAAGGTGGGCTTGTCGGCTTTCTTT
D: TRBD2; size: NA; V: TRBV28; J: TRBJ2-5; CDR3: CASSQPILRTSGDQETQYF; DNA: TGTGCCAGCAGTCAACCAATCCTTCGGACTAGCGGGGACCAAGAGACCCAGTACTTC
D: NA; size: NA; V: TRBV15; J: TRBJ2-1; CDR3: CATSRRQSYNEQFF; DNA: TGTGCCACCAGCAGGAGACAGTCCTACAATGAGCAGTTCTTC
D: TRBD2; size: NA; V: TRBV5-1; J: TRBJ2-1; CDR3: CASSLAGTSALNEQFF; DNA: TGCGCCAGCAGCTTGGCCGGGACTAGCGCGCTAAATGAGCAGTTCTTC
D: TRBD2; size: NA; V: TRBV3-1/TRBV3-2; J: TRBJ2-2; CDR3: CASSQEHRGLALNTGELFF; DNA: TGTGCCAGCAGCCAGGAACACAGGGGACTAGCTCTAAACACCGGGGAGCTGTTTTTT
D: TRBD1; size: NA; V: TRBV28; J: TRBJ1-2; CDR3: CASSIPGQGGYGYTF; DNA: TGTGCCAGCAGTATCCCGGGACAGGGGGGGTATGGCTACACCTTC
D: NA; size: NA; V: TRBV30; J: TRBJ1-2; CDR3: CAWSDSPGGYTF; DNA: TGTGCCTGGAGTGACAGTCCTGGGGGCTACACCTTC
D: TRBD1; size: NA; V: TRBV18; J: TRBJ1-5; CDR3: CASSPGQGSHQPQHF; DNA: TGTGCCAGCTCACCCGGACAGGGGAGCCATCAGCCCCAGCATTTT
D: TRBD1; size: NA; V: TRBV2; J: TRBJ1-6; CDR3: CASSEVGQTNSPLHF; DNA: TGTGCCAGCAGTGAGGTGGGACAGACTAATTCACCCCTCCACTTT
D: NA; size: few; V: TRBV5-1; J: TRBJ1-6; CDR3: CASRPTELSSYNSPLHF; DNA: TGCGCCAGCAGGCCGACGGAGCTAAGCTCCTATAATTCACCCCTCCACTTT
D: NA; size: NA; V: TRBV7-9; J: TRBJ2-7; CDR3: CASSLGRLEQYF; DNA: TGTGCCAGCAGCTTAGGGAGACTCGAGCAGTACTTC
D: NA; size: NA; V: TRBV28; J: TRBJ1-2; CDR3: CASSLGEPGGYTF; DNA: TGTGCCAGCAGTTTAGGGGAGCCGGGTGGCTACACCTTC
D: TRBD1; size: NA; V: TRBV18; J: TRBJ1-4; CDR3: CASSLGQGRLFF; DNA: TGTGCCAGCTCACTAGGACAGGGAAGACTGTTTTTT
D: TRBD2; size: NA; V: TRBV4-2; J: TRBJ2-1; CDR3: CASSQEVAGATYNEQFF; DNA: TGTGCCAGCAGCCAAGAAGTAGCGGGGGCCACCTACAATGAGCAGTTCTTC
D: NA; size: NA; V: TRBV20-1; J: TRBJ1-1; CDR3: CSASSQDTEAFF; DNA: TGCAGTGCTAGTTCACAGGACACTGAAGCTTTCTTT
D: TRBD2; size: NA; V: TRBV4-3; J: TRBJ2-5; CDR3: CASSQDASGAKGETQYF; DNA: TGCGCCAGCAGCCAAGATGCTAGCGGGGCCAAGGGGGAGACCCAGTACTTC
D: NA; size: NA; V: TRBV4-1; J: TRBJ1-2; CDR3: CASSQVQSSNYGYTF; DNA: TGCGCCAGCAGCCAAGTCCAGTCGTCTAACTATGGCTACACCTTC
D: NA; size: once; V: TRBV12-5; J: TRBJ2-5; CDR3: CASGLVGGNQETQYF; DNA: TGTGCTAGTGGTTTGGTGGGGGGAAACCAAGAGACCCAGTACTTC
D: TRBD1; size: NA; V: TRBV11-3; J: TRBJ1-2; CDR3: CASSLDLGQGFYGYTF; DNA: TGTGCCAGCAGCTTAGATTTGGGACAGGGGTTTTATGGCTACACCTTC
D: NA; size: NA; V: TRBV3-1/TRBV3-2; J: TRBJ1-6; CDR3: CASSLLSGNSPLHF; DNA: TGTGCCAGCAGCTTACTATCTGGGAATTCACCCCTCCACTTT
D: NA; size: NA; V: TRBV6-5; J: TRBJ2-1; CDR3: CASMGQLYGEQFF; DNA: TGTGCCAGCATGGGGCAATTGTACGGTGAGCAGTTCTTC
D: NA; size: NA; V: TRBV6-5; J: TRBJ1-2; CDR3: CASSMTGVNYGYTF; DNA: TGTGCCAGCAGCATGACAGGAGTCAACTATGGCTACACCTTC
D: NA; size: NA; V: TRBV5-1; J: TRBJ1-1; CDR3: CASSQMPGRETEAFF; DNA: TGCGCCAGCAGCCAAATGCCAGGGAGGGAAACTGAAGCTTTCTTT
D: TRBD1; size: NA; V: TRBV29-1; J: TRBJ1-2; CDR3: CSATDRVRYTF; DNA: TGCAGCGCTACGGACAGGGTACGCTACACCTTC
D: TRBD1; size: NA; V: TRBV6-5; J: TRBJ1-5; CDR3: CASSRTGGAGQPQHF; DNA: TGTGCCAGCAGCCGGACAGGGGGCGCCGGTCAGCCCCAGCATTTT
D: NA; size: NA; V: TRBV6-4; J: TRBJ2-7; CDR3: CASSEPDSYEQYF; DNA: TGTGCCAGCAGTGAACCAGATTCCTACGAGCAGTACTTC
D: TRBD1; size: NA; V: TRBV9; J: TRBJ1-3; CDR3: CASSVAGTGGNTIYF; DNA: TGTGCCAGCAGCGTCGCTGGGACAGGCGGAAACACCATATATTTT
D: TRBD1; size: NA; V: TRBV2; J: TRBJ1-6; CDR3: CASSPDRGYITLHF; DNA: TGTGCCAGCAGTCCCGACAGGGGCTATATTACCCTCCACTTT
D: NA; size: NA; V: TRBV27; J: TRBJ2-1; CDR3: CASSSGSSYNEQFF; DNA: TGTGCCAGCAGCTCGGGAAGCTCCTACAATGAGCAGTTCTTC